The 11 T cell receptor beta chains below were found in one sample sequenced in a study of technical replicates of blood from a handful of donors. Profiling relied on immunoSEQ multiplex PCR, and the TCRdb table lists in-frame clones only, not all of them. The data show approximately 81,000 clones, roughly four fifths seen once. The specimen sequenced was PBMCs. Receptor source: a human donor in good health. Some clones in this sample may be carry-over from other donors' samples.

This sequence joins TRBV5-1 and TRBJ2-1, with 9 bases aligning to TRBD2. Trimming took 2 bases from V and 6 from J; bases not matched to a gene: 3. The CDR3 length is 14 residues. CDR1 is SGHRS, CDR2 YFSETQ, per germline. The DNA of the CDR3 is TGCGCCAGCAGCTTTGGGACTAGCCCCAATGAGCAGTTCTTC. It yields the protein CASSFGTSPNEQFF.

This clone was observed a handful of times. This rearrangement joins TRBV10-3 to TRBJ1-1; D unresolved. Trimming cost V 2 bases and J 1 base, with 5 bases left between them. Germline CDR1 and CDR2: ENHRY and SYGVKD. The CDR3 spans 13 residues. The CDR3 spells CAISEGQNTEAFF. Written as DNA, the CDR3 is TGTGCCATCAGTGAGGGCCAGAACACTGAAGCTTTCTTT.

This chain connects TRBV6-5 to TRBJ2-7; 10 bases are shared with TRBD2. The germline V gene has CDR1 MNHEY and CDR2 SVGAGI. CDR3 length equals 14 residues. V was clipped by 7 bases and J by 0 bases; unmatched bases: 3. For the CDR3, the DNA is TGTGCCAGCAAAGCGGGAGGGCCCTCCTACGAGCAGTACTTC. The encoded protein is CASKAGGPSYEQYF.

The rearrangement links TRBV18 to TRBJ2-7; no clear D. Germline CDR1 is KGHSH and CDR2 is LQKENI. Trimming took 0 bases from V and 2 from J, leaving 8 bases between them. The CDR3 sequence is 14 residues long. The CDR3 coding sequence is TGTGCCAGCTCACCACCCAGGTCGCCCTACGAGCAGTACTTC. Its protein product is CASSPPRSPYEQYF.

This clone is a singleton in its sample. The chain joins TRBV5-1 to TRBJ2-3; D possibly corresponds to TRBD1 (5 bases). The germline CDR1 and CDR2 sequences are SGHRS and YFSETQ. CDR3 length: 15 residues. Trimming removed 5 bases at V and 2 bases at J, with 15 bases between. In DNA, the CDR3 is TGCGCCAGCAGAGTCAGGGCAACTATCACAGATACGCAGTATTTT. This encodes CASRVRATITDTQYF.

This clone was picked up one time. This chain connects TRBV27 to TRBJ1-2; TRBD1 aligns across 8 bases. The CDR3 has 17 residues. The germline CDR1 and CDR2 sequences are MNHEY and SMNVEV (reference sequence). J lost 7 bases, V lost 0 bases, and 13 bases had no gene match. The CDR3 DNA reads as TGTGCCAGCAGTTTATCATGGGCAGGGGGCGCGAGAGGTGGCTACACCTTC. As protein: CASSLSWAGGARGGYTF.

The chain combines TRBV7-2 with TRBJ1-1; 8 bases fit TRBD1. CDR1 is SGHTA, CDR2 FQGNSA, per germline. The CDR3 sequence is 12 residues long. V trimming: 3 bases; J trimming: 12 bases; junction bases outside the gene matches: 6. CDR3 sequence reads: CASSFYRGLPFF. The CDR3 DNA is TGTGCCAGCAGCTTCTACAGGGGGTTGCCTTTCTTT.

This chain links TRBV5-1 with TRBJ2-1, with 14 nucleotides matching TRBD2. V lost 5 bases and J lost 6; bases outside the gene matches: 4. From germline, CDR1 is SGHRS and CDR2 YFSETQ. The CDR3 is 15 amino acids. The chain's CDR3 is CASRGLAGVPNEQFF. CDR3 DNA: TGCGCCAGCAGGGGACTAGCGGGAGTCCCCAATGAGCAGTTCTTC. Full variable domain (rest looked up from reference TRBV5-1 and TRBJ2-1): KAGVTQTPRYLIKTRGQQVTLSCSPISGHRSVSWYQQTPGQGLQFLFEYFSETQRNKGNFPGRFSGRQFSNSRSEMNVSTLELGDSALYLCASRGLAGVPNEQFFGPGTRLTVL.

This clone was found a few times. The chain carries TRBV4-3 and TRBJ2-3; 14 bases line up with TRBD2. From germline, CDR1 is LGHNA and CDR2 YSLEER. This CDR3 comprises 16 residues. J was trimmed by 4 bases and V by 4 bases; bases with no gene match: 4. The CDR3 loop is CASSRGTSGSADTQYF. The CDR3 DNA reads as TGCGCCAGCAGCCGGGGGACTAGCGGGAGTGCAGATACGCAGTATTTT.

This clone was seen a handful of times. The chain links TRBV5-5 to TRBJ1-4; the match to TRBD1 covers 8 bases. V gave up 4 bases and J gave up 0 bases; unmatched junction bases: 2. The length of the CDR3 is 15 residues. Per the germline V gene, CDR1 is SGHKS and CDR2 is YYEKEE (reference sequence). The CDR3 region is CASSMTGATNEKLFF. The CDR3 DNA reads as TGTGCCAGCAGCATGACAGGGGCAACTAATGAAAAACTGTTTTTT.

The chain has TRBV30 and TRBJ2-1; no firm D call. V shed 0 bases and J shed 10 bases, with 4 bases lying between them. Germline V gene data show CDR1 as GTSNPN and CDR2 as SVGIG (reference sequence). The CDR3 runs 10 residues. CDR3 loop: CAWSVGEQFF. The CDR3 DNA reads TGTGCCTGGAGTGTCGGGGAGCAGTTCTTC.